A single sample gave rise to the 19 T cell receptor beta chains below, sequenced in a study of T cell responses to AZD1222 COVID-19 vaccine. The table came from immunoSEQ multiplex PCR; TCRdb's copy has only in-frame clones and leaves some out. The sample contains around 140,000 clones, approximately 90% of which appear only once. Here the sequenced sample was peripheral blood, taken 28 days after the second AZD1222 dose. These receptors originate from an adult who received the AZD1222 COVID-19 vaccine.

The V and J genes are TRBV3-1 (or the pseudogene TRBV3-2) and TRBJ2-7, with a tentative D call TRBD2 (6 bases). CDR3 length: 13 amino acids. V lost 3 bases and J 4 bases, leaving 10 bases between the germline ends. CDR1 and CDR2 from the germline V gene are LGHDT and YNNKEL (reference sequence). The CDR3 DNA follows: TGTGCCAGCAGCCACCTGACTAGTTACGAGCAGTACTTC. Residues: CASSHLTSYEQYF.

V gene TRBV27 combines with J gene TRBJ2-4, with TRBD2 identical over 7 bases. Germline-derived CDR1 and CDR2 are MNHEY and SMNVEV (reference sequence). The CDR3 is 17 amino acids. J lost 0 bases, V lost 6 bases, and 11 bases had no gene match. The CDR3 is CASSPMGGEIAKNIQYF. DNA for the CDR3: TGTGCCAGCAGCCCTATGGGGGGGGAAATAGCCAAAAACATTCAGTACTTC.

The gene calls are TRBV28 and TRBJ1-3; D not resolved. V lost 7 bases and J lost 4, with 8 bases in between. The CDR3 runs 12 residues. CDR1 is MDHEN and CDR2 is SYDVKM in the germline V gene. This CDR3 is CASTINGNTIYF. CDR3 nucleotide sequence: TGTGCCAGCACAATTAACGGAAACACCATATATTTT.

V is TRBV6-5 and J is TRBJ1-1, with 8 bases that match TRBD1. The CDR3 length is 14 residues. V was clipped by 6 bases and J by 6 bases; unmatched bases: 9. Germline CDR1 MNHEY, CDR2 SVGAGI. CDR3 protein: CASRRTQGAPEAFF. The CDR3 DNA sequence: TGTGCCAGCAGGCGGACGCAGGGGGCTCCTGAAGCTTTCTTT.

The rearrangement joins TRBV11-2 to TRBJ2-7; 12 bases match TRBD2. The V gene end was trimmed by 5 bases and the J gene end by 5 bases; junction bases not matched to a gene: 10. The germline CDR1 and CDR2 sequences are SGHAT and FQNNGV. The CDR3 length is 16 residues. CDR3 sequence: CASSPILTSGRNEQYF. The CDR3 DNA reads TGTGCCAGCAGCCCCATTCTTACTAGCGGGAGGAACGAGCAGTACTTC.

The V gene is TRBV9, the J gene TRBJ1-1; D uncertain. The CDR3 sequence is 13 residues long. The germline CDR1 and CDR2 sequences are SGDLS and YYNGEE. Trimming left V 3 bases short and J 0 bases short, with 6 bases between. CDR3 region: CASSEWVNTEAFF. CDR3 DNA sequence: TGTGCCAGCAGCGAATGGGTGAACACTGAAGCTTTCTTT.

The table lists this clone with a count of one. V and J are TRBV20-1 and TRBJ2-2, with D uncertain. The CDR3 sequence is 11 residues long. The V end was cut by 2 bases, the J end by 7 bases, with 5 bases between. Germline V lookup: CDR1 DFQATT, CDR2 SNEGSKA (reference sequence). CDR3 nucleotides: TGCAGTGCTAGACATGGCGGGGAGCTGTTTTTT. Its protein product is CSARHGGELFF.

The CDR3 region is CASSQDPGRMNTEAFF. The CDR3 region has the DNA TGTGCCAGCAGCCAAGATCCCGGACGAATGAACACTGAAGCTTTCTTT. The chain has TRBV4-2 and TRBJ1-1; D remains unclear. V lost 0 bases to trimming and J lost 0 bases, with 11 bases between them. Germline V CDR1 and CDR2: LGHNA, YNFKEQ. This CDR3 comprises 16 residues.

The count of this clone is one. J is TRBJ1-4 and V is TRBV2; weak D call: TRBD1 (6 bases). Germline V gene sequence: CDR1 SNHLY, CDR2 FYNNEI. Trimming cost V 4 bases and J 7 bases, with 16 bases left between them. This CDR3 comprises 15 residues. The CDR3 DNA is TGTGCCAGCAGTGTAGGTACAGGGCTTGGTGAAAAACTGTTTTTT. This sequence encodes CASSVGTGLGEKLFF.

J is TRBJ2-7 and V is TRBV7-6; TRBD2 matches at 7 bases. V trimming: 3 bases; J trimming: 2 bases; junction bases outside the gene matches: 10. The CDR3 contains 16 residues. The germline CDR1 and CDR2 sequences are SGHVS and FNYEAQ. The CDR3 protein is CASSFPGASGTYEQYF. CDR3 in DNA: TGTGCCAGCAGCTTCCCCGGCGCTAGCGGTACCTACGAGCAGTACTTC.

This clone showed up just a few times. The rearrangement links TRBV13 to TRBJ1-3; D gene uncertain. Germline values: CDR1 PRHDT, CDR2 FYEKMQ (reference sequence). This CDR3 is built from 15 residues. V shed 6 bases and J shed 0 bases, with 12 bases lying between them. CDR3 in amino acids: CASSYGRSSGNTIYF. CDR3 nucleotides: TGTGCCAGCAGTTACGGTCGGAGCTCTGGAAACACCATATATTTT.

J is TRBJ1-1 and V is TRBV27; no firm D call. Looked up from germline, CDR1 is MNHEY and CDR2 is SMNVEV (reference sequence). CDR3 length equals 15 residues. V lost 2 bases and J lost 1, with 11 bases in between. For the CDR3, the DNA is TGTGCCAGCAGTTTAGCCCGGAAGAGGAACACTGAAGCTTTCTTT. This codes for CASSLARKRNTEAFF.

The chain has TRBV30 and TRBJ2-5; D perhaps matches TRBD2 (5 bases). The V end was cut by 3 bases, the J end by 10 bases, with 12 bases between. CDR3 size: 11 residues. The germline V gene encodes CDR1 GTSNPN and CDR2 SVGIG (reference sequence). CDR3 sequence (DNA): TGTGCCTGGAGAATGAACGGGGACCAGTACTTC. Amino acid sequence: CAWRMNGDQYF.

The chain recombines TRBV5-4 with TRBJ2-1; 9 positions match TRBD2. Per germline, CDR1 SGHNT and CDR2 YYREEE (reference sequence). The CDR3 spans 15 residues. J was trimmed by 7 bases and V by 2 bases; bases with no gene match: 7. The chain's CDR3 is CASSLGLAGSNEQFF. The CDR3 DNA is TGTGCCAGCAGCTTAGGCCTAGCGGGGTCAAATGAGCAGTTCTTC. The complete variable domain, with remaining parts taken from reference TRBV5-4 and TRBJ2-1, reads ETGVTQSPTHLIKTRGQQVTLRCSSQSGHNTVSWYQQALGQGPQFIFQYYREEENGRGNFPPRFSGLQFPNYSSELNVNALELDDSALYLCASSLGLAGSNEQFFGPGTRLTVL.

This chain links TRBV7-9 with TRBJ1-2; no clear D gene. With 5 bases removed from V and 5 bases from J, the gap between germline ends came to 12 bases. The CDR3 is made up of 13 amino acids. The germline gives CDR1 SEHNR, CDR2 FQNEAQ (reference sequence). DNA of the CDR3: TGTGCCAGCAGCCCACATTACCAATATGGCTACACCTTC. It is translated as CASSPHYQYGYTF.

The V gene is TRBV7-9, the J gene TRBJ2-5; 7 nucleotides align to TRBD2. V shed 1 base and J 12 bases; nucleotides not matched to a gene: 11. CDR3 length equals 14 residues. CDR1 is SEHNR, CDR2 FQNEAQ, per germline (reference sequence). CDR3 bases: TGTGCCAGCAGCTTAGACGTAGCTAGCGGACCAAAGTACTTC. This encodes CASSLDVASGPKYF.

This chain links TRBV29-1 with TRBJ2-5, with D tentatively TRBD2 (6 bases). CDR1 is SQVTM and CDR2 is ANQGSEA in the germline V gene. Trimming removed 6 bases from V and 2 bases from J, with 16 bases in between. The CDR3 is 14 residues long. CDR3 sequence reads: CSVGPGLHQETQYF. Here the CDR3 DNA reads TGCAGCGTGGGACCGGGACTCCATCAAGAGACCCAGTACTTC.

The chain carries TRBV6-5 and TRBJ2-2; TRBD2 agrees at 7 bases. Germline lookup yields CDR1 MNHEY and CDR2 SVGAGI. V lost 4 bases, J lost 3 bases, and 5 bases stayed unmatched. The CDR3 covers 15 residues. CDR3 loop: CASSFSSGYTGELFF. The DNA for the CDR3 is TGTGCCAGCAGTTTTTCTAGCGGATACACCGGGGAGCTGTTTTTT.

The chain employs TRBV5-1 and TRBJ2-1; D is unclear. The CDR3 spans 14 residues. The ends were cut back, 0 bases at V and 3 bases at J, with 7 bases in the middle. CDR1 is SGHRS and CDR2 is YFSETQ in the germline V gene. CDR3 in amino acids: CASSLEPSYNEQFF. The CDR3 coding sequence is TGCGCCAGCAGCTTGGAACCTAGCTACAATGAGCAGTTCTTC.